This entry describes one T cell receptor (beta chain). The sample originates from a study of T cells in Graves' hyperthyroidism and ophthalmopathy. Uncontrolled infections, other autoimmune diseases, pregnancy or lactation led to exclusion of patients. Deletions cut 2 bases from V and 3 bases from J, with 11 bases between. The CDR3 has 15 residues. The germline CDR1 and CDR2 sequences are SGHAT and FQNNGV. Researchers amplified the TCR beta CDR3 regions from RNA transcripts. The HTBI primer set drove a first-round RT-PCR of the TCR CDR3. TCRdb redid the calling of the multiplex PCR reads with MiXCR, one entry per CDR3 protein. The sample holds roughly 570,000 distinct CDR3 sequences; about 45% are singletons and the top ten take 7.5% to 8.5%.

The source is a woman aged 18-29 years with Graves' hyperthyroidism. The chain carries TRBV11-2 and TRBJ1-5, with D possibly being TRBD1 (6 bases). The sequenced sample was peripheral blood or thyroid tissue (not recorded which). The CDR3 DNA follows: TGTGCCAGCAGCTTAATGGGGGCCCACAATCAGCCCCAGCATTTT. It specifies CASSLMGAHNQPQHF. Drawing the rest from reference TRBV11-2 and TRBJ1-5, the complete variable domain is EAGVAQSPRYKIIEKRQSVAFWCNPISGHATLYWYQQILGQGPKLLIQFQNNGVVDDSQLPKDRFSAERLKGVDSTLKIQPAKLEDSAVYLCASSLMGAHNQPQHFGDGTRLSIL.